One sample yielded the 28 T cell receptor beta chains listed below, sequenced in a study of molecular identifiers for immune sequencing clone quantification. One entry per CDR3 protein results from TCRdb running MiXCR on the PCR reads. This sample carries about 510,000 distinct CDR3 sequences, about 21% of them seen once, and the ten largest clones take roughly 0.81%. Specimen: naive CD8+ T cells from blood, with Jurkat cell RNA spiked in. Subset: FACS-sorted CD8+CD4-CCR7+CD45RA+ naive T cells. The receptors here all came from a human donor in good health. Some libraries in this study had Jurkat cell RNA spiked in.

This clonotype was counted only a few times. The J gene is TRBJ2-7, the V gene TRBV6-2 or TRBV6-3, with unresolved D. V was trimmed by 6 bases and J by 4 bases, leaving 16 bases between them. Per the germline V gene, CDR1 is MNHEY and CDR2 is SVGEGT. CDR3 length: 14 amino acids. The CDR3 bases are TGTGCCAGCAGCGGCGACACGGAAGGGTACGAGCAGTACTTC. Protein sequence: CASSGDTEGYEQYF.

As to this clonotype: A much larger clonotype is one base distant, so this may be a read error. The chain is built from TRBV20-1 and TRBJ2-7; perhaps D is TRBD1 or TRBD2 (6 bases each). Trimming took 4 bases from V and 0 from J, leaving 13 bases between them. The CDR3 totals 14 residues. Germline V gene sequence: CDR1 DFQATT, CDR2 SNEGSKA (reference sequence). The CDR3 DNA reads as TGCAGTGCTATGCGGGACACCAGCTCCTACGAGCAGTACTTC. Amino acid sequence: CSAMRDTSSYEQYF.

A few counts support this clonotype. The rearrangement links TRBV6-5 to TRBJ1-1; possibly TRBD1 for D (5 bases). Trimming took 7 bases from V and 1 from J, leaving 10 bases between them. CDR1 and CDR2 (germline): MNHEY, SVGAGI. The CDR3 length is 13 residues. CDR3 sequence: CASKLGQNTEAFF. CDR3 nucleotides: TGTGCCAGCAAGTTGGGGCAGAACACTGAAGCTTTCTTT.

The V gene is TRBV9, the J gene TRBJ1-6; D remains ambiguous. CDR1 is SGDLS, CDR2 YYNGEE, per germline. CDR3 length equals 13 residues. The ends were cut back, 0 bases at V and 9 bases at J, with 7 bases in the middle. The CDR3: CASSVVSSSPLHF. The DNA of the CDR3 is TGTGCCAGCAGCGTAGTTTCGAGTTCACCCCTCCACTTT.

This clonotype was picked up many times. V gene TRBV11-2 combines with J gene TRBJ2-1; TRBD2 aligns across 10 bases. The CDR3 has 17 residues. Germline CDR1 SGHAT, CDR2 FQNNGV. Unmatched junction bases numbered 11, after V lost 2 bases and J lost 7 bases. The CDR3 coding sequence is TGTGCCAGCAGCTTACTAGCGGGGGCCGGTAAGCTGAATGAGCAGTTCTTC. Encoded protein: CASSLLAGAGKLNEQFF.

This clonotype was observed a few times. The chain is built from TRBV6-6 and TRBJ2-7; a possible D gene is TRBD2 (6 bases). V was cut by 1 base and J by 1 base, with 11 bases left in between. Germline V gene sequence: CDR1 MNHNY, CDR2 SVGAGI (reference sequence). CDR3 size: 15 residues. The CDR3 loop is CASSYWRDRSYEQYF. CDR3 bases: TGTGCCAGCAGTTACTGGAGGGACCGGTCCTACGAGCAGTACTTC.

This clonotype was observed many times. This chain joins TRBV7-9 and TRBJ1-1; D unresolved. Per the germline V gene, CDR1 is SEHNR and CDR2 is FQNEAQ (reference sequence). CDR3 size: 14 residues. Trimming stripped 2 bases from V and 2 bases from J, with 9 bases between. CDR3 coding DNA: TGTGCCAGCAGCTTAAACGGGAGCAACACTGAAGCTTTCTTT. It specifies CASSLNGSNTEAFF.

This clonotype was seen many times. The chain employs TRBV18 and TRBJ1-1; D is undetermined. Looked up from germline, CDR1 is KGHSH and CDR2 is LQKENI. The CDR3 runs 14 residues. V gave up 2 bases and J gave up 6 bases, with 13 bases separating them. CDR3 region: CASSPYSSVAEAFF. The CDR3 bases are TGTGCCAGCTCACCATACTCGTCTGTGGCTGAAGCTTTCTTT.

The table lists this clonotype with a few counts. CDR3 nucleotides: TGTGCCACCAGCAGTGGGGGTTGGATATATTTT. It encodes CATSSGGWIYF. This sequence joins TRBV15 and TRBJ1-3; tentative D call: TRBD1 (5 bases). The CDR3 covers 11 residues. The ends were cut back, 3 bases at V and 13 bases at J, with 10 bases in the middle. From germline, CDR1 is LNHNV and CDR2 YYDKDF (reference sequence).

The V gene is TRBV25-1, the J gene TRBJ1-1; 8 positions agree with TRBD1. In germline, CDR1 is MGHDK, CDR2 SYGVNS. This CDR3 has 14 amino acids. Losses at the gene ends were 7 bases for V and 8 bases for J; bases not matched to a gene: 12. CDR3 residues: CASIRQGTLVEAFF. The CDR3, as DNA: TGTGCCAGCATCAGACAGGGGACACTTGTCGAAGCTTTCTTT.

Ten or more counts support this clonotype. CDR3 DNA: TGTGCCAGCAGCCCCGGACAGGGGTTAAAGACTGAAGCTTTCTTT. Translated: CASSPGQGLKTEAFF. This chain uses TRBV9 with TRBJ1-1, with 9 bases that match TRBD1. CDR1 is SGDLS and CDR2 is YYNGEE in the germline V gene. V was pared by 4 bases and J by 5 bases, with 9 bases of the junction left unmatched. This CDR3 spans 15 amino acids. Full variable domain (remainder filled in from reference TRBV9 and TRBJ1-1): DSGVTQTPKHLITATGQRVTLRCSPRSGDLSVYWYQQSLDQGLQFLIQYYNGEERAKGNILERFSAQQFPDLHSELNLSSLELGDSALYFCASSPGQGLKTEAFFGQGTRLTVV.

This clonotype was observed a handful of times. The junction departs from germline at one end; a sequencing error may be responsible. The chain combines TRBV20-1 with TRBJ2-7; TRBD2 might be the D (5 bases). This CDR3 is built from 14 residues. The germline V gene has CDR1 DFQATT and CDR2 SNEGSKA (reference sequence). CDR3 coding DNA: TGCAGTGTTAGAGCAGGACTCCCCACCTACGAGCAGTACTTC. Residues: CSVRAGLPTYEQYF.

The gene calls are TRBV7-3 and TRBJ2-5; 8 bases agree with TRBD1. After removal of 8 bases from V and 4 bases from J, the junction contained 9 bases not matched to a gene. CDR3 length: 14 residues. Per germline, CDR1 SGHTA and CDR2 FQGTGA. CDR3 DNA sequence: TGTGCCAGCGGCCTTACAGGGGGAGGAGAGACCCAGTACTTC. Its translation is CASGLTGGGETQYF. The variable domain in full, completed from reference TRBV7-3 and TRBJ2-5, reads GAGVSQTPSNKVTEKGKYVELRCDPISGHTALYWYRQSLGQGPEFLIYFQGTGAADDSGLPNDRFFAVRPEGSVSTLKIQRTERGDSAVYLCASGLTGGGETQYFGPGTRLLVL.

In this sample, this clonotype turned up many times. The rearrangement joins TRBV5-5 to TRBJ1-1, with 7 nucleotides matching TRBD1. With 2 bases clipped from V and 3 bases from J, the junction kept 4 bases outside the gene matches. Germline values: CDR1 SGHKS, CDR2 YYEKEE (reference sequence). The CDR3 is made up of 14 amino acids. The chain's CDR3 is CASSLRGRDTEAFF. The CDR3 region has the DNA TGTGCCAGCAGCTTAAGGGGGCGCGACACTGAAGCTTTCTTT.

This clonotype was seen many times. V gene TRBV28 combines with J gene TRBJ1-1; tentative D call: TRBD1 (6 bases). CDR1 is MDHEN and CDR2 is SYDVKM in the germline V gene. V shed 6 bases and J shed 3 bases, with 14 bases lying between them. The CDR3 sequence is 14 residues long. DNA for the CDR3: TGTGCCAGCAGCCGTGACAGGCCACACACTGAAGCTTTCTTT. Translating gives CASSRDRPHTEAFF.

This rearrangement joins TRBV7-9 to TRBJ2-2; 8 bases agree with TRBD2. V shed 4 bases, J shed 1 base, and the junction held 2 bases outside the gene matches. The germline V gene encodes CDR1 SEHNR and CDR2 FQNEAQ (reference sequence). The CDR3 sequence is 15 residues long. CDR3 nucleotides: TGTGCCAGCAGCTCGAGCGGGAGGAACACCGGGGAGCTGTTTTTT. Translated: CASSSSGRNTGELFF.

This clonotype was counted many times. The CDR3 DNA sequence: TGCAGTGCTAGAAGCAGACCAGGGACAACCCAAGAGACCCAGTACTTC. Its protein is CSARSRPGTTQETQYF. The chain joins TRBV20-1 to TRBJ2-5; D possibly corresponds to TRBD1 (6 bases). The germline V gene encodes CDR1 DFQATT and CDR2 SNEGSKA (reference sequence). Trimming pared 2 bases from V and 1 base from J, leaving 17 bases between. The CDR3 runs 16 residues.

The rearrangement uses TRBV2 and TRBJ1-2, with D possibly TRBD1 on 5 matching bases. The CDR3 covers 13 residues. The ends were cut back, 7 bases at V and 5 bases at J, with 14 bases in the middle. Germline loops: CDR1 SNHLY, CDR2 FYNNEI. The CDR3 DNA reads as TGTGCCAGCATGGGAATGACAGCGTATGGCTACACCTTC. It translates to CASMGMTAYGYTF.

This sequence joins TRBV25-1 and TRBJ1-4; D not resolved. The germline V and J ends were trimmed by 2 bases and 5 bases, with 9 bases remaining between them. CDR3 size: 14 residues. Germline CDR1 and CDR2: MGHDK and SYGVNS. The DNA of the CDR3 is TGTGCCAGCAGTGAAATATCGGGCAATGAAAAACTGTTTTTT. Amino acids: CASSEISGNEKLFF.

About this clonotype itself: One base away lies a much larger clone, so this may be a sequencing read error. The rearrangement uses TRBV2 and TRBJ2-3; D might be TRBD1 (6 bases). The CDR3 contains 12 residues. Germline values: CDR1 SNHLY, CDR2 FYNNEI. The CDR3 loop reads CASSEIGGTQSF. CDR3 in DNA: TGTGCCAGCAGCGAAATAGGGGGTACGCAGTCTTTT.

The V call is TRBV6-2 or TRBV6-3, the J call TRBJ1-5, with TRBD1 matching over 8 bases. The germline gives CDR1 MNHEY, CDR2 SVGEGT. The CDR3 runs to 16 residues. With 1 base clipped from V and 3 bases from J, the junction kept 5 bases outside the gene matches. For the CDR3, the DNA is TGTGCCAGCAGTTACTTTGGACAGGGAATCAATCAGCCCCAGCATTTT. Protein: CASSYFGQGINQPQHF.

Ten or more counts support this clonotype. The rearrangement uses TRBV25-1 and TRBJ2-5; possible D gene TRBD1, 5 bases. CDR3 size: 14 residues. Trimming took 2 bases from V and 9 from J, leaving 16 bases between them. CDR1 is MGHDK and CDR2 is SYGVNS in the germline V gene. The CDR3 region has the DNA TGTGCCAGCAGTGAAACGTCGCGCCAGGGATCCCAGTACTTC. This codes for CASSETSRQGSQYF. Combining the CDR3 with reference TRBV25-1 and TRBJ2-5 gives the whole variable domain EADIYQTPRYLVIGTGKKITLECSQTMGHDKMYWYQQDPGMELHLIHYSYGVNSTEKGDLSSESTVSRIRTEHFPLTLESARPSHTSQYLCASSETSRQGSQYFGPGTRLLVL.

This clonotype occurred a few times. The CDR3 loop reads CSARDLGNSPLHF. DNA of the CDR3: TGCAGTGCTAGAGATTTGGGCAATTCACCCCTCCACTTT. The J gene is TRBJ1-6, the V gene TRBV20-1, with no clear D. The length of the CDR3 is 13 residues. Germline lookup yields CDR1 DFQATT and CDR2 SNEGSKA (reference sequence). Trimming took 0 bases from V and 7 from J, leaving 7 bases between them.

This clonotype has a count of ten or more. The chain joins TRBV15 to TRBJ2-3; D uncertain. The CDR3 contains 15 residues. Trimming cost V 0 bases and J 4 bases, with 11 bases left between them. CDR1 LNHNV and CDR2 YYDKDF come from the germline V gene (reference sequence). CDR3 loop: CATSRDLNPADTQYF. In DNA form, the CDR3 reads TGTGCCACCAGCAGAGATCTAAACCCCGCAGATACGCAGTATTTT.

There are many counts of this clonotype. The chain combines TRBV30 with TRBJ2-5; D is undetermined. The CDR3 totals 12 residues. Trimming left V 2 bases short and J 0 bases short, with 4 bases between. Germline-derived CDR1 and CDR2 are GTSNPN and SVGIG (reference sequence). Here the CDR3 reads CAWSQDQETQYF. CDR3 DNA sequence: TGTGCCTGGAGTCAAGACCAAGAGACCCAGTACTTC.

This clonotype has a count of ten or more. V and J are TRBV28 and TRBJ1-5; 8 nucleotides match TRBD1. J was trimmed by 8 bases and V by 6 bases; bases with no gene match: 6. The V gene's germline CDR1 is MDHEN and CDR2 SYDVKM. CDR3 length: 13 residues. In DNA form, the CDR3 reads TGTGCCAGCAGCTACAGGGGGAATAAGCCCCAGCATTTT. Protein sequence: CASSYRGNKPQHF.

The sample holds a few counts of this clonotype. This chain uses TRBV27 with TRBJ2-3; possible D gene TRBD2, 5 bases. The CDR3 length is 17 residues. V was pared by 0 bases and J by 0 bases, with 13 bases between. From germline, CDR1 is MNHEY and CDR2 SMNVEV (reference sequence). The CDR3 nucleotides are TGTGCCAGCAGTTTATCCCCAGGACTGCTGAGCACAGATACGCAGTATTTT. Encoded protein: CASSLSPGLLSTDTQYF.

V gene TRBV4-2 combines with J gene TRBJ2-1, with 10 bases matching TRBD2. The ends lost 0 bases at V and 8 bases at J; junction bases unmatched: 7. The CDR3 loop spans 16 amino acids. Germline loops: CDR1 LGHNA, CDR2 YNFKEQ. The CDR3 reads CASSQDPSGSLDEQFF. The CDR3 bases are TGTGCCAGCAGCCAAGACCCTAGCGGGAGTCTAGATGAGCAGTTCTTC.